This note documents a single T cell receptor beta chain sequence. This specimen comes from a study of T cell changes during pregnancy in multiple sclerosis. Sequencing was performed with immunoSEQ multiplex PCR; in TCRdb, only in-frame clones are kept and a portion is missing. The profile shows around 99,000 clones, about 90% of them singletons. This CDR3 contains 15 residues. J lost 6 bases, V lost 6 bases, and 10 bases had no gene match. In germline, CDR1 is SGHRS, CDR2 YFSETQ. Source: peripheral blood, taken in the third trimester of pregnancy. The source of this sequence is a female donor in good health, enrolled as a control in a pregnancy study. This chain links TRBV5-1 with TRBJ2-5, with 11 bases fitting TRBD1. CDR3 DNA sequence: TGCGCCAGCACTACCGAGGGGACAGGGGGTAAGACCCAGTACTTC. Protein sequence: CASTTEGTGGKTQYF.